The source of this T cell receptor beta chain is a study of OX40 agonist ivuxolimab in advanced cancers. Study-wide results and caveats: Among T cells, CD8+ cells averaged more expanded clones than CD4+ cells. Doses of 0.1 to 3.0 mg/kg were accompanied by clonal expansion of CD4+ and CD8+ blood T cells by week 6.

Measured with immunoSEQ multiplex PCR; TCRdb has only the in-frame clones, and not every one. Of around 60,000 clones in the sample, 70% to 90% were seen once. Trimming took off 1 base at V and 7 bases at J, with 17 bases between the two ends. The CDR3 is 15 residues long. Looked up from germline, CDR1 is LNHDA and CDR2 is SQIVND (reference sequence). A note on this clone: Its matching antigen is unknown.

This clonotype was obtained from an adult with an advanced solid tumor such as melanoma, head and neck, liver or kidney cancer. The V call is TRBV19, the J call TRBJ2-7; perhaps TRBD2 as D (6 bases). The source was CD4+ or CD8+ T cells sorted from blood, collected in a trial of the OX40 agonist ivuxolimab. The CDR3 DNA sequence: TGTGCCAGTAGTATAGCTTCCAGGGACTTTGGGGAGCAGTACTTC. Residues: CASSIASRDFGEQYF.